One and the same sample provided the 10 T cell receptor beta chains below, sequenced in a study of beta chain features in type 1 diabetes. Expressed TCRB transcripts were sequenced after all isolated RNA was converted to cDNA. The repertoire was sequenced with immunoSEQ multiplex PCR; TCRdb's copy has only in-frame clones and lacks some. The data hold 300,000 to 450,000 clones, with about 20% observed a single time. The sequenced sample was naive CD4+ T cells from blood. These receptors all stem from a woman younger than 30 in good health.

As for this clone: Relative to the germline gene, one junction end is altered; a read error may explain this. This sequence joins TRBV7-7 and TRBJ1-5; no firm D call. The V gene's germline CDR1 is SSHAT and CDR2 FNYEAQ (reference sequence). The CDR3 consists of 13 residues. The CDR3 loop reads CASSLGENQPQHF. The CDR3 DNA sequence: TGTGCTAGCAGCTTAGGTGAGAATCAGCCCCAGCATTTT.

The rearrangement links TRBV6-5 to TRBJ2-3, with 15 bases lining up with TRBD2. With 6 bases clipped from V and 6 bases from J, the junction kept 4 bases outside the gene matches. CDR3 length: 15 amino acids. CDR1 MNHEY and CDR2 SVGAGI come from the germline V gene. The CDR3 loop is CASRGLAGGYDTQYF. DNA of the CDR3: TGTGCCAGCAGGGGACTAGCGGGAGGATACGATACGCAGTATTTT.

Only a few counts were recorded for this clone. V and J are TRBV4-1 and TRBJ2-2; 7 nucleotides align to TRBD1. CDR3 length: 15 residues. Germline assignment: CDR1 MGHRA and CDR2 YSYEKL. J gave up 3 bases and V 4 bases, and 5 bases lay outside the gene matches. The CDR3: CASSPRQGDTGELFF. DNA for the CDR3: TGCGCCAGCAGCCCTAGGCAGGGGGACACCGGGGAGCTGTTTTTT.

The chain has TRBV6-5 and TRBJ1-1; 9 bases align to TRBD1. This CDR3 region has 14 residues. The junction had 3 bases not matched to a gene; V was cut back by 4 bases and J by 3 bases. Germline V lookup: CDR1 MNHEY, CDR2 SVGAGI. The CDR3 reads CASSSGQGDTEAFF. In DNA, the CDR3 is TGTGCCAGCAGTTCGGGACAGGGAGACACTGAAGCTTTCTTT.

CDR3 amino acids: CASSPVRDRYSSGANVLTF. In DNA, the CDR3 is TGTGCCAGCAGCCCGGTCCGGGACAGGTACTCCTCTGGGGCCAACGTCCTGACTTTC. The chain combines TRBV13 with TRBJ2-6, with TRBD1 identical over 8 bases. CDR1 and CDR2 from the germline V gene are PRHDT and FYEKMQ (reference sequence). The V gene end was trimmed by 5 bases and the J gene end by 0 bases; junction bases not matched to a gene: 12. This CDR3 comprises 19 residues.

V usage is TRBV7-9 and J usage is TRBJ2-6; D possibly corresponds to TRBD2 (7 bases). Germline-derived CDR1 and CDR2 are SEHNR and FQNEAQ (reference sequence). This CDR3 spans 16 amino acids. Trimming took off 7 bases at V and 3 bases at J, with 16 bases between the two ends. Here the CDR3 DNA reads TGTGCCAGCACCCCGGGGGGCAGGGATGGGGCCAACGTCCTGACTTTC. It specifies CASTPGGRDGANVLTF.

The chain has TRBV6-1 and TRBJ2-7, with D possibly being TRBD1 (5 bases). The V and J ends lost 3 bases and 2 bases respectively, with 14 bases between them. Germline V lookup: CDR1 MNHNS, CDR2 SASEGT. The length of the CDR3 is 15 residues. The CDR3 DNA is TGTGCCAGCAGTGATCCTTGGCAGGGTACCTACGAGCAGTACTTC. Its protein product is CASSDPWQGTYEQYF.

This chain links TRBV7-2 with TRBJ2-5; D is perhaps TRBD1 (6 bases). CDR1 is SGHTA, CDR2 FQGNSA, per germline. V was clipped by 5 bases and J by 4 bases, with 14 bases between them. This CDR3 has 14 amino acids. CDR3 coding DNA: TGTGCCAGCAGCGAGGGGACATGGAGAGAGACCCAGTACTTC. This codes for CASSEGTWRETQYF.

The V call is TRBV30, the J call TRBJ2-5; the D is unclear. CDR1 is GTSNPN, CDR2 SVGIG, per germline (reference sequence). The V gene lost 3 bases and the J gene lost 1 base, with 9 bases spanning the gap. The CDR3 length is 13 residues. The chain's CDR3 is CAWRPSSQETQYF. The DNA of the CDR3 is TGTGCCTGGAGGCCGAGTTCCCAAGAGACCCAGTACTTC.

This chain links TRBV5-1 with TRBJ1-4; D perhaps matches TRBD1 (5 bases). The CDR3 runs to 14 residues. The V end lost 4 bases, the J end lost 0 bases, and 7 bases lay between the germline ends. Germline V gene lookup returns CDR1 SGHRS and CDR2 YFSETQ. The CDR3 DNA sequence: TGCGCCAGCAGCGACAGAGCAACTAATGAAAAACTGTTTTTT. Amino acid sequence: CASSDRATNEKLFF.